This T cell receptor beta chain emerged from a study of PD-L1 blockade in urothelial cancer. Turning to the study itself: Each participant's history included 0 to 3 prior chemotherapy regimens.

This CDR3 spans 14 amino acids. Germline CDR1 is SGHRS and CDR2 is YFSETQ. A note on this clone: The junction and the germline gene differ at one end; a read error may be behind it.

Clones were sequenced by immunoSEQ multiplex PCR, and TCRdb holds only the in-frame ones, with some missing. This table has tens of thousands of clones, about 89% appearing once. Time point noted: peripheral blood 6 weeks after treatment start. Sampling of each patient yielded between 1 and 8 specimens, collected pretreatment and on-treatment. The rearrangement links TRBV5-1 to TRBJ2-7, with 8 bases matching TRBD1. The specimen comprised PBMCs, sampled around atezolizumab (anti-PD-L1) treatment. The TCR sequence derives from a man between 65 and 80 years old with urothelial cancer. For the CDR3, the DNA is TGCGCCAGCAGCTTAGGACAGGGCTCCAACGAGCAGTACTTC. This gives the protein CASSLGQGSNEQYF.